This entry lists 22 T cell receptor beta chains sequenced from one sample in a study of cytomegalovirus exposure and HLA in healthy donors. The PCR contained 60 Vbeta and 13 Jbeta primers. TCRdb's copy holds only in-frame clones and misses some; the assay was immunoSEQ multiplex PCR. This table holds approximately 120,000 clones, 81% found once. Sequenced sample: PBMCs. These TCRs come from a woman in her twenties or thirties in good health and CMV-seronegative.

The V gene is TRBV28, the J gene TRBJ2-7; 8 bases are a match to TRBD1. CDR3 length equals 14 residues. Per the germline V gene, CDR1 is MDHEN and CDR2 is SYDVKM. Trimming at V came to 6 bases and at J to 2 bases, leaving 6 bases not matched to a gene. This CDR3 reads CASRTGTGTYEQYF. The CDR3 coding sequence is TGTGCCAGCAGAACCGGGACAGGAACCTACGAGCAGTACTTC.

The chain joins TRBV5-1 to TRBJ2-7; 13 bases are a match to TRBD2. Per the germline V gene, CDR1 is SGHRS and CDR2 is YFSETQ. Germline trimming cut 4 bases from V and 4 bases from J; bases unmatched to any gene: 5. The CDR3 is 15 residues long. Written as DNA, the CDR3 is TGCGCCAGCAGCCCAAGGACTAGCGGGAGTTACGAGCAGTACTTC. Translating gives CASSPRTSGSYEQYF.

The CDR3 nucleotides read TGTGCCAGCAGTTTATTCGCCGGGAGGGCGGCCGGGGCCAACGTCCTGACTTTC. This sequence encodes CASSLFAGRAAGANVLTF. The rearrangement links TRBV28 to TRBJ2-6, with 8 bases identical to TRBD2. CDR1 is MDHEN and CDR2 is SYDVKM in the germline V gene. Trimming at V came to 1 base and at J to 4 bases, leaving 9 bases not matched to a gene. This CDR3 spans 18 amino acids. Combining the CDR3 with reference TRBV28 and TRBJ2-6 gives the whole variable domain DVKVTQSSRYLVKRTGEKVFLECVQDMDHENMFWYRQDPGLGLRLIYFSYDVKMKEKGDIPEGYSVSREKKERFSLILESASTNQTSMYLCASSLFAGRAAGANVLTFGAGSRLTVL.

This rearrangement joins TRBV19 to TRBJ2-6; maybe TRBD1 (6 bases). Germline V gene lookup returns CDR1 LNHDA and CDR2 SQIVND (reference sequence). Trimming stripped 4 bases from V and 4 bases from J, with 11 bases between. The CDR3 is 15 residues long. This chain's CDR3 is CASSTTGLGANVLTF. CDR3 in DNA: TGTGCCAGTAGTACCACAGGGCTCGGGGCCAACGTCCTGACTTTC.

The V and J genes are TRBV5-1 and TRBJ1-1; D is unresolved. The CDR3 extends over 14 amino acids. Per the germline V gene, CDR1 is SGHRS and CDR2 is YFSETQ. The V and J ends lost 1 base and 6 bases respectively, with 13 bases between them. The CDR3 DNA reads TGCGCCAGCAGCTTGCAACGAGGGAGCGCTGAAGCTTTCTTT. Translated, it gives CASSLQRGSAEAFF.

The V gene is TRBV11-3, the J gene TRBJ2-3; D is possibly TRBD1 (6 bases). The V gene lost 6 bases and the J gene lost 1 base, with 8 bases spanning the gap. This CDR3 is 13 amino acids long. Germline assignment: CDR1 SGHNT and CDR2 YENEEA. CDR3: CASSHRGTDTQYF. The DNA for the CDR3 is TGTGCCAGCAGTCACAGGGGCACAGATACGCAGTATTTT.

This clone has a single count. The rearrangement links TRBV5-4 to TRBJ2-5; weak D call: TRBD2 (6 bases). From germline, CDR1 is SGHNT and CDR2 YYREEE (reference sequence). V lost 0 bases to trimming and J lost 1 base, with 7 bases between them. The CDR3 totals 14 residues. CDR3 amino acids: CASSLAGSQETQYF. The CDR3 DNA reads TGTGCCAGCAGCTTGGCCGGGAGCCAAGAGACCCAGTACTTC.

This sequence joins TRBV11-3 and TRBJ1-3, with D possibly matching TRBD1 (6 bases). The CDR3 is made up of 14 amino acids. V lost 5 bases, J lost 7 bases, and 15 bases lay in between. CDR1 SGHNT and CDR2 YENEEA come from the germline V gene. For the CDR3, the DNA is TGTGCCAGCAGCCAGCAGGGGATCGGTAACACCATATATTTT. Translated, it gives CASSQQGIGNTIYF.

The chain combines TRBV5-1 with TRBJ2-1; 8 bases match TRBD2. The V and J ends lost 0 bases and 7 bases, in that order; junction bases with no gene match: 12. Germline-derived CDR1 and CDR2 are SGHRS and YFSETQ. CDR3 length: 17 residues. The CDR3 sequence: CASSLVSGGSRLNEQFF. The CDR3 DNA sequence: TGCGCCAGCAGCTTGGTTTCGGGAGGGTCGAGGTTGAATGAGCAGTTCTTC.

CDR3 nucleotide sequence: TGCGCCAGCAGCTTGAGGTATAGCGAGACCCAGTACTTC. The encoded protein is CASSLRYSETQYF. The chain combines TRBV5-1 with TRBJ2-5; D is uncertain. This CDR3 region has 13 residues. The V end was cut by 1 base, the J end by 5 bases, with 9 bases between. CDR1 and CDR2 from the germline V gene are SGHRS and YFSETQ.

The chain couples TRBV28 to TRBJ2-3; D may be TRBD1 (6 bases). The CDR3 is 16 amino acids. CDR1 and CDR2 from the germline V gene are MDHEN and SYDVKM. V lost 4 bases to trimming and J lost 6 bases, with 20 bases between them. CDR3 sequence: CASSSPTTQGLDTQYF. The CDR3 DNA sequence: TGTGCCAGCAGTTCACCGACTACACAGGGTTTGGATACGCAGTATTTT.

V is TRBV30 and J is TRBJ2-1; TRBD2 aligns across 8 bases. This CDR3 has 14 amino acids. Germline values: CDR1 GTSNPN, CDR2 SVGIG (reference sequence). V dropped 0 bases and J dropped 6; count of bases not matched to a gene: 4. CDR3 sequence reads: CAWSVKAGVNEQFF. In DNA form, the CDR3 reads TGTGCCTGGAGTGTAAAAGCGGGAGTCAATGAGCAGTTCTTC. Full variable domain (missing parts from reference TRBV30 and TRBJ2-1): SQTIHQWPATLVQPVGSPLSLECTVEGTSNPNLYWYRQAAGRGLQLLFYSVGIGQISSEVPQNLSASRPQDRQFILSSKKLLLSDSGFYLCAWSVKAGVNEQFFGPGTRLTVL.

V and J are TRBV28 and TRBJ2-7; 7 bases agree with TRBD2. CDR3 length equals 17 residues. The V segment lost 2 bases and the J segment 0 bases; nucleotides outside the gene matches: 10. Germline V gene sequence: CDR1 MDHEN, CDR2 SYDVKM. The CDR3 protein is CASSLRGSGVLSYEQYF. In DNA, the CDR3 is TGTGCCAGCAGTTTAAGAGGGAGCGGGGTCCTCTCCTACGAGCAGTACTTC. Full variable domain (missing parts from reference TRBV28 and TRBJ2-7): DVKVTQSSRYLVKRTGEKVFLECVQDMDHENMFWYRQDPGLGLRLIYFSYDVKMKEKGDIPEGYSVSREKKERFSLILESASTNQTSMYLCASSLRGSGVLSYEQYFGPGTRLTVT.

This clone was detected only a few times. The chain joins TRBV4-3 to TRBJ2-7; D is perhaps TRBD1 (6 bases). V lost 3 bases to trimming and J lost 3 bases, with 18 bases between them. Germline lookup yields CDR1 LGHNA and CDR2 YSLEER. This CDR3 region has 16 residues. CDR3 coding DNA: TGCGCCAGCAGCCACCGAACAGGGACGGGGTTCTACGAGCAGTACTTC. Residues: CASSHRTGTGFYEQYF.

This clone was seen once. The chain joins TRBV6-5 to TRBJ2-3; D unclear. Trimming took 8 bases from V and 0 from J, leaving 3 bases between them. The V gene's germline CDR1 is MNHEY and CDR2 SVGAGI. The CDR3 is made up of 11 amino acids. The CDR3 nucleotides read TGTGCCAGCGGCAGCACAGATACGCAGTATTTT. Translating it yields CASGSTDTQYF.

This clone was recorded once. The chain couples TRBV5-6 to TRBJ2-5, with 9 bases that match TRBD1. The CDR3 is made up of 14 amino acids. Germline assignment: CDR1 SGHDT and CDR2 YYEEEE. J lost 1 base, V lost 4 bases, and 2 bases had no gene match. CDR3 nucleotides: TGTGCCAGCAGCCGGGGACAGGGCCAAGAGACCCAGTACTTC. It is translated as CASSRGQGQETQYF.

The gene calls are TRBV4-1 and TRBJ1-5; a weak D match, TRBD1 (5 bases). The V end lost 4 bases, the J end lost 0 bases, and 10 bases lay between the germline ends. The CDR3 covers 15 residues. The germline CDR1 and CDR2 sequences are MGHRA and YSYEKL. The CDR3 sequence is CASSPFRDSNQPQHF. In DNA, the CDR3 is TGCGCCAGCAGCCCCTTCAGGGATAGCAATCAGCCCCAGCATTTT.

A note on this clone: One end of the junction varies from germline; a read error may be responsible. The CDR3: CAGSVAGSEQFF. CDR3 coding DNA: TGTGCCGGCAGTGTAGCCGGGTCTGAGCAGTTCTTC. The chain uses TRBV27 and TRBJ2-1, with no clear D. CDR1 and CDR2 from the germline V gene are MNHEY and SMNVEV (reference sequence). The CDR3 is 12 residues long.

This CDR3 is CAISGAGGNQPQHF. CDR3 DNA sequence: TGTGCCATCAGTGGAGCGGGGGGAAATCAGCCCCAGCATTTT. The chain employs TRBV10-3 and TRBJ1-5; D is possibly TRBD1 (5 bases). From germline, CDR1 is ENHRY and CDR2 SYGVKD. The ends were cut back, 4 bases at V and 4 bases at J, with 11 bases in the middle. CDR3 length: 14 residues.

CDR3 sequence reads: CASSTSGTYEQYF. CDR3 bases: TGTGCCAGCAGTACTAGCGGGACCTACGAGCAGTACTTC. V usage is TRBV28 and J usage is TRBJ2-7; 10 nucleotides match TRBD2. Germline values: CDR1 MDHEN, CDR2 SYDVKM. J lost 2 bases, V lost 5 bases, and 0 bases had no gene match. The CDR3 has 13 residues.

The gene calls are TRBV5-1 and TRBJ2-1; 13 bases fit TRBD2. Germline V gene data show CDR1 as SGHRS and CDR2 as YFSETQ. The ends lost 3 bases at V and 0 bases at J; junction bases unmatched: 3. The CDR3 covers 17 residues. The CDR3, as DNA: TGCGCCAGCAGCTCAAGGACTAGCGGGAGCTCCTACAATGAGCAGTTCTTC. Translation gives CASSSRTSGSSYNEQFF.

The chain has TRBV11-1 and TRBJ2-6; 8 bases agree with TRBD1. The V gene's germline CDR1 is SGHAT and CDR2 FQDESV (reference sequence). With V trimmed by 5 bases and J by 0 bases, 12 bases remained unmatched. The CDR3 is 19 residues long. CDR3 coding DNA: TGTGCCAGCAGCCCCGACGGACAGGGCTGGCCCTCTGGGGCCAACGTCCTGACTTTC. The encoded protein is CASSPDGQGWPSGANVLTF.